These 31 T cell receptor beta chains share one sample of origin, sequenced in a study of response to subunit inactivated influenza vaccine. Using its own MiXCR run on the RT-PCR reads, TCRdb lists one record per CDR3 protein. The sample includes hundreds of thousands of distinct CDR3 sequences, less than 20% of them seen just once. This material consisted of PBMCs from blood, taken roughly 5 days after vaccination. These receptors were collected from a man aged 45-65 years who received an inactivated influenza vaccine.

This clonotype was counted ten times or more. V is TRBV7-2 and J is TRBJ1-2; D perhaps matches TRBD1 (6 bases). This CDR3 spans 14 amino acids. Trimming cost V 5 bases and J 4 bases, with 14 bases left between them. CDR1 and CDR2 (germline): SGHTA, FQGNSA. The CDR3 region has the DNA TGTGCCAGCAGCCCAGCAGGGACAACCTATGGCTACACCTTC. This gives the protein CASSPAGTTYGYTF.

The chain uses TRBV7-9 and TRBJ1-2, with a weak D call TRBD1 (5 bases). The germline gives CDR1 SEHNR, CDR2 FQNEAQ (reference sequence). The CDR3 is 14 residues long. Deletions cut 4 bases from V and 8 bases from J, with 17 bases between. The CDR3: CASSWSGPGRGYTF. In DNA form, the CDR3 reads TGTGCCAGCAGCTGGTCCGGGCCAGGGAGAGGCTACACCTTC.

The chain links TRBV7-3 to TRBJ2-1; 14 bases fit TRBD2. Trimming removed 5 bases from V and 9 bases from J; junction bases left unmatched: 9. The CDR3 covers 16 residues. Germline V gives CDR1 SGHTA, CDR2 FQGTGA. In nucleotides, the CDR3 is TGTGCCAGCAGCACGACTAGCGGGAGGGCCGCGGGTGAGCAGTTCTTC. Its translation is CASSTTSGRAAGEQFF.

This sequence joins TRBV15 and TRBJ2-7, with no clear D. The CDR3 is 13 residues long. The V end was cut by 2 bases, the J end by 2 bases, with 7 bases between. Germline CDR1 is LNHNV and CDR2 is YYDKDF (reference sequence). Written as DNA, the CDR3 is TGTGCCACCAGCAGAACGGTCGCCTACGAGCAGTACTTC. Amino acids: CATSRTVAYEQYF.

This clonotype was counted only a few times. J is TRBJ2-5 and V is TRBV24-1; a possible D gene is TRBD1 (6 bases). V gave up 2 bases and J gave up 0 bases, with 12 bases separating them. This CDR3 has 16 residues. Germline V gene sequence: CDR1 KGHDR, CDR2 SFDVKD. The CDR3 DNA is TGTGCCACCAGTGATTCGTGGGGGCCAGACCAAGAGACCCAGTACTTC. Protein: CATSDSWGPDQETQYF.

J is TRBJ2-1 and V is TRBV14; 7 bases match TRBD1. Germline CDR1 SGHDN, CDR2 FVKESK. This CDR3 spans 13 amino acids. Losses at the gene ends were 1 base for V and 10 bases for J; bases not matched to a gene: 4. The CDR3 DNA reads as TGTGCCAGCAGCCAAGTGACAGGGTACGAGCAGTTCTTC. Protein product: CASSQVTGYEQFF.

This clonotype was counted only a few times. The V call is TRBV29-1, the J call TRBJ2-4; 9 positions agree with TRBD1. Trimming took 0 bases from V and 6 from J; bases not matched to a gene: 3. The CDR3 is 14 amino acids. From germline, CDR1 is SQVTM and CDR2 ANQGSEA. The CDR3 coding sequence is TGCAGCGTTGAAGATAGACAGGGGGTAAACATTCAGTACTTC. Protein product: CSVEDRQGVNIQYF.

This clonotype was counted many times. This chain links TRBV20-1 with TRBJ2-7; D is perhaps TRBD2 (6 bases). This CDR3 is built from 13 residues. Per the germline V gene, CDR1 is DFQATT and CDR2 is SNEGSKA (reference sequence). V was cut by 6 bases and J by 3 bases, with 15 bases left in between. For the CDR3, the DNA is TGCAGTGCGCAGGCAGGGAGGAGCTACGAGCAGTACTTC. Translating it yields CSAQAGRSYEQYF.

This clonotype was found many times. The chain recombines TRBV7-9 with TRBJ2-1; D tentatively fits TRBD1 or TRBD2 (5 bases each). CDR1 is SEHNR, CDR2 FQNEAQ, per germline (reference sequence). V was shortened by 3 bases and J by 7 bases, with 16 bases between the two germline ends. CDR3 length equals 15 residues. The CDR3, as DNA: TGTGCCAGCAGCTTCGGGACCGTCCTCGTGAATGAGCAGTTCTTC. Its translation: CASSFGTVLVNEQFF. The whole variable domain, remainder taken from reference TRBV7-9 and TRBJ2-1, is DTGVSQNPRHKITKRGQNVTFRCDPISEHNRLYWYRQTLGQGPEFLTYFQNEAQLEKSRLLSDRFSAERPKGSFSTLEIQRTEQGDSAMYLCASSFGTVLVNEQFFGPGTRLTVL.

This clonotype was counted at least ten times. The CDR3 DNA reads as TGCAGCGCGACAGGGGGCTTTATCGGAGAGACCCAGTACTTC. This translates into CSATGGFIGETQYF. V usage is TRBV29-1 and J usage is TRBJ2-5, with 10 bases identical to TRBD1. The CDR3 covers 14 residues. Germline loops: CDR1 SQVTM, CDR2 ANQGSEA. V was clipped by 7 bases and J by 4 bases; unmatched bases: 9. The variable domain in full, with the rest retrieved from reference TRBV29-1 and TRBJ2-5, is SAVISQKPSRDICQRGTSLTIQCQVDSQVTMMFWYRQQPGQSLTLIATANQGSEATYESGFVIDKFPISRPNLTFSTLTVSNMSPEDSSIYLCSATGGFIGETQYFGPGTRLLVL.

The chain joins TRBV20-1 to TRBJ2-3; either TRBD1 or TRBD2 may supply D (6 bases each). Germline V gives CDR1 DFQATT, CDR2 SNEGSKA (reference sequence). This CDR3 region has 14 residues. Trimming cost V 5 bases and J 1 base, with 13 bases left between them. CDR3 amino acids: CSAGGGSGTDTQYF. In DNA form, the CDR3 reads TGCAGTGCTGGAGGGGGGTCAGGCACAGATACGCAGTATTTT.

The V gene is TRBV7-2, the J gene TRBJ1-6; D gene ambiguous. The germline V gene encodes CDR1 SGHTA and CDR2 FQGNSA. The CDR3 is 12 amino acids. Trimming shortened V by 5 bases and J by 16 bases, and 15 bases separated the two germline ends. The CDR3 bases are TGTGCCAGCAGCGTCGACGGAAGAGAACTCCACTTT. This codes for CASSVDGRELHF.

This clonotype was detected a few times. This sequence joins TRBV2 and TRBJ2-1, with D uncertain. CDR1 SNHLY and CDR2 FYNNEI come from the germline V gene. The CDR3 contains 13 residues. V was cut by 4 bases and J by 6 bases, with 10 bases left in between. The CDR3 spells CASSGIAGNEQFF. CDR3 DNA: TGTGCCAGCAGTGGTATAGCCGGCAATGAGCAGTTCTTC. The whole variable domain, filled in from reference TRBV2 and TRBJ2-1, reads EPEVTQTPSHQVTQMGQEVILRCVPISNHLYFYWYRQILGQKVEFLVSFYNNEISEKSEIFDDQFSVERPDGSNFTLKIRSTKLEDSAMYFCASSGIAGNEQFFGPGTRLTVL.

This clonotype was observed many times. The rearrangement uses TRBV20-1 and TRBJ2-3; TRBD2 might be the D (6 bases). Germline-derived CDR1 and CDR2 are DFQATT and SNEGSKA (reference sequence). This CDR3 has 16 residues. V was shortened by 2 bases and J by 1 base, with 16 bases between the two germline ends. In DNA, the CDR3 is TGCAGTGCTAGATCTTTAACGGGAGCAGGCACAGATACGCAGTATTTT. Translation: CSARSLTGAGTDTQYF.

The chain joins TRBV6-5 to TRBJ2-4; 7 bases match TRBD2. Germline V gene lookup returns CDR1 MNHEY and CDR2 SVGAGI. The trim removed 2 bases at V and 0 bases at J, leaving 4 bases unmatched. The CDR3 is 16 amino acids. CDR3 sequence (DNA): TGTGCCAGCAGTTACAGCCTAGCGGTAGCCAAAAACATTCAGTACTTC. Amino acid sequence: CASSYSLAVAKNIQYF.

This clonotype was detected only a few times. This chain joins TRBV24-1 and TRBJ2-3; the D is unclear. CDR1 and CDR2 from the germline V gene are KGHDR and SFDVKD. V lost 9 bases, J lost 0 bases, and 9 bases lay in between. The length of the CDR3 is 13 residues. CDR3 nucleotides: TGTGCCACCCGTGGTTCTAGCACAGATACGCAGTATTTT. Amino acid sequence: CATRGSSTDTQYF.

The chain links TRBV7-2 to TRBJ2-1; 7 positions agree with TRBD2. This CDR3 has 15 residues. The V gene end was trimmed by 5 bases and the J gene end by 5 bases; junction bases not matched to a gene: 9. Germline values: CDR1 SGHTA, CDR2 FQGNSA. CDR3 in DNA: TGTGCCAGCAGCACCGCAGCGGGGCCAAACAATGAGCAGTTCTTC. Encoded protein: CASSTAAGPNNEQFF.

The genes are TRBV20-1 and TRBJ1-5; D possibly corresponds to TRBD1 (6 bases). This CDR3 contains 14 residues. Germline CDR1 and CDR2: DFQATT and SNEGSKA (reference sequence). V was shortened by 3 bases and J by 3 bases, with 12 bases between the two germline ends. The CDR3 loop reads CSARKGGTNQPQHF. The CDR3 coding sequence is TGCAGTGCTAGGAAGGGGGGGACCAATCAGCCCCAGCATTTT.

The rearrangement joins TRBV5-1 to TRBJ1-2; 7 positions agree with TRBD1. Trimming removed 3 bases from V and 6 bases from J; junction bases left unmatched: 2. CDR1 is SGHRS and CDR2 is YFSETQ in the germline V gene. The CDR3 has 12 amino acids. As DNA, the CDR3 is TGCGCCAGCAGCTATACAGGGGATGGCTACACCTTC. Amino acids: CASSYTGDGYTF.

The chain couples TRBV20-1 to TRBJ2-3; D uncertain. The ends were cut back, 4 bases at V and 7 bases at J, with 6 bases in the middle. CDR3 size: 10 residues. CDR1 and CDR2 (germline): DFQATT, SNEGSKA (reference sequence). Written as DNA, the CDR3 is TGCAGTGCTAAGTTGAATACGCAGTATTTT. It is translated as CSAKLNTQYF.

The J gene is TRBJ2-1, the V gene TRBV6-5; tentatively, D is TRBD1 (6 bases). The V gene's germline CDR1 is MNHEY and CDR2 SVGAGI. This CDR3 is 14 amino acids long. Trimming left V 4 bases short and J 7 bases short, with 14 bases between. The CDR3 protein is CASSLGGPVNEQFF. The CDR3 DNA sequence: TGTGCCAGCAGTTTAGGGGGTCCGGTTAATGAGCAGTTCTTC.

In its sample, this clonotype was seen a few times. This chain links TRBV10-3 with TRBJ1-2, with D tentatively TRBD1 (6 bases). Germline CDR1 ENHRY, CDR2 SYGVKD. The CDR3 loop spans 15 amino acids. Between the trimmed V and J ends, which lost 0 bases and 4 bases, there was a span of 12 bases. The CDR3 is CAISESQGNSYGYTF. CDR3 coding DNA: TGTGCCATCAGTGAGTCCCAGGGGAACAGCTATGGCTACACCTTC.

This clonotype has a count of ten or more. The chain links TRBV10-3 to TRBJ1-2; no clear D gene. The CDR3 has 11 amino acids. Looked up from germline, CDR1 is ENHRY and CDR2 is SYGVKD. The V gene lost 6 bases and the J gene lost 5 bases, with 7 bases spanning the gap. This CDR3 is CAIRVGYGYTF. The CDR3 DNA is TGTGCCATCAGAGTGGGGTATGGCTACACCTTC.

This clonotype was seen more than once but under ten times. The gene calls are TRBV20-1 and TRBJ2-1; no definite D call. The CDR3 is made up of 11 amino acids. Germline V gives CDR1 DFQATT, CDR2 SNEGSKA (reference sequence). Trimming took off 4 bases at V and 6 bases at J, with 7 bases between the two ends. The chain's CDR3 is CSATDPNEQFF. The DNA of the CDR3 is TGCAGTGCTACCGACCCCAATGAGCAGTTCTTC.

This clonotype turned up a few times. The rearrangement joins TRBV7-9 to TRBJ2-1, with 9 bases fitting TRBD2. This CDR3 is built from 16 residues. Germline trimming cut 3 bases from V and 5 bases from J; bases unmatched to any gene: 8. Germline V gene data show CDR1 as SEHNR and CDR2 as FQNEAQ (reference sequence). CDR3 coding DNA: TGTGCCAGCAGCTTTCCGGGACTAGCTTACCACAATGAGCAGTTCTTC. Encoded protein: CASSFPGLAYHNEQFF.

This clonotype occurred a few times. CDR3 sequence (DNA): TGTGCCAGCAGTCCCGGACTAGCGGGAGCAGTTGAGCAGTTCTTC. This encodes CASSPGLAGAVEQFF. V is TRBV3-1 and J is TRBJ2-1; 13 bases are a match to TRBD2. This CDR3 is built from 15 residues. Per germline, CDR1 LGHDT and CDR2 YNNKEL (reference sequence). The junction had 8 bases not matched to a gene; V was cut back by 6 bases and J by 9 bases.

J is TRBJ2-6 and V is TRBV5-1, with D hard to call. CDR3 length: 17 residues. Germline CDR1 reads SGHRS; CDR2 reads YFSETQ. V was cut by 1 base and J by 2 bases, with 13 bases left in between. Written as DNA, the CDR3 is TGCGCCAGCAGCTTGTGGAGACCCCCGCCTGGGGCCAACGTCCTGACTTTC. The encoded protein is CASSLWRPPPGANVLTF.

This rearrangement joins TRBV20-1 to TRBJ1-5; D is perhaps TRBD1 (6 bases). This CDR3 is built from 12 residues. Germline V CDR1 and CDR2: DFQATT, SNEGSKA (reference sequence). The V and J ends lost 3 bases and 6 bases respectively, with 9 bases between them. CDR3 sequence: CSARQGFQPQHF. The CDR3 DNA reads TGCAGTGCTAGGCAGGGGTTTCAGCCCCAGCATTTT.

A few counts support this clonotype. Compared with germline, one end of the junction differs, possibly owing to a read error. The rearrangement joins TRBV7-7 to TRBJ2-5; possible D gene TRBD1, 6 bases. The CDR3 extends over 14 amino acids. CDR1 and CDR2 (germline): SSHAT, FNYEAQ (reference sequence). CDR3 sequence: CASSLATGSETQYF. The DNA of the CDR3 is TGTGCTAGCAGCTTAGCTACAGGGTCCGAGACCCAGTACTTC.

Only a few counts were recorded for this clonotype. Here the CDR3 reads CASSFGLYRAQYF. The CDR3 DNA reads as TGTGCCAGCAGCTTCGGTCTCTATCGGGCCCAGTACTTC. The V gene is TRBV7-2, the J gene TRBJ2-5; D call uncertain. V was pared by 3 bases and J by 9 bases, with 14 bases between. The germline gives CDR1 SGHTA, CDR2 FQGNSA. The CDR3 consists of 13 residues.

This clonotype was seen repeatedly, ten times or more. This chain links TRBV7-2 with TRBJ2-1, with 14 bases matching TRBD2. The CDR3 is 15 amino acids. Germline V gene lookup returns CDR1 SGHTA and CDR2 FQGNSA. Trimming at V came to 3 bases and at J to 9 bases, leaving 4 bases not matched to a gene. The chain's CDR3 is CASSLGLAGESEQFF. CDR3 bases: TGTGCCAGCAGCTTGGGACTAGCGGGAGAGAGTGAGCAGTTCTTC.